The entry that follows covers one TCR beta chain sequence. The library targeted TCRbeta and was prepared with unique molecular identifiers. TCRdb reprocessed the PCR reads via MiXCR and lists one record per CDR3 protein. The sample records roughly 180,000 distinct CDR3 sequences, roughly 14% being singletons. The data derive from a study of T-cell reconstitution after alpha-beta-depleted transplantation in children. The CDR3 runs 15 residues. The V gene end was trimmed by 6 bases and the J gene end by 0 bases; junction bases not matched to a gene: 4. Germline V gene sequence: CDR1 LNHDA, CDR2 SQIVND (reference sequence).

V and J are TRBV19 and TRBJ1-4, with TRBD1 matching 7 bases. This material consisted of PBMCs from the stem cell graft donor, taken from the stem cell graft. This TCR derives from a human donor who donated a stem cell graft to a child with acute lymphoblastic leukemia. In DNA, the CDR3 is TGTGCCAGTAGGCCGGGACAGCCAACTAATGAAAAACTGTTTTTT. This gives the protein CASRPGQPTNEKLFF.